These T cell receptor beta chains were read from a single sample in a study of shared clonotypes between healthy human individuals. Profiled with immunoSEQ multiplex PCR; TCRdb holds only in-frame clones, not every one. The sample shows 650,000 to 750,000 clones, around 72% of them seen only once. Sequencing input: memory CD4+ T cells sorted from blood. The receptor set was obtained from a woman aged 25-40 years in good health. CDR3s include the opening cysteine and the closing phenylalanine or tryptophan. D genes are given only for firm matches. Only some rows state a clone size, as once, few, many or a class for expanded clones.

clone_size: many
j_call: TRBJ2-7
d_call: NA
v_call: TRBV5-1
cdr3_nt: TGCGCCAGCAGCTTAAGACCCTTC
cdr3_aa: CASSLRPF

clone_size: NA
j_call: TRBJ2-1
d_call: NA
v_call: TRBV9
cdr3_nt: TGTGCCAGCAGCCCCCGAGGGTTAGTCGGGAACAATGAGCAGTTCTTC
cdr3_aa: CASSPRGLVGNNEQFF

clone_size: NA
j_call: TRBJ2-3
d_call: TRBD2
v_call: TRBV11-2
cdr3_nt: TGTGCCAGCAGCTTAGTCCCCTCCGGGAGGGGAGATACGCAGTATTTT
cdr3_aa: CASSLVPSGRGDTQYF

clone_size: NA
j_call: TRBJ1-2
d_call: NA
v_call: TRBV28
cdr3_nt: TGTGCCAGCAGTCCGCGGACAACGTATGGCTACACCTTC
cdr3_aa: CASSPRTTYGYTF

clone_size: NA
j_call: TRBJ1-5
d_call: TRBD1
v_call: TRBV6-5
cdr3_nt: TGTGCCAGCAGTTACCGGGGGACAGCAGATCAGCCCCAGCATTTT
cdr3_aa: CASSYRGTADQPQHF

clone_size: NA
j_call: TRBJ2-7
d_call: NA
v_call: TRBV2
cdr3_nt: TGTGCCAGCAAGTTGGAAGGGGCGCTGGTCAGCGAGCAGTACTTC
cdr3_aa: CASKLEGALVSEQYF

clone_size: NA
j_call: TRBJ2-3
d_call: TRBD1
v_call: TRBV6-1
cdr3_nt: TGTGCCAGCAGTGGAAGGACAGGGGGATTCACAGATACGCAGTATTTT
cdr3_aa: CASSGRTGGFTDTQYF

clone_size: once
j_call: TRBJ1-4
d_call: TRBD1
v_call: TRBV28
cdr3_nt: TGTGCCAGCGGACAAAGGTCGGGACAGGCTAATGAAAAACTGTTTTTT
cdr3_aa: CASGQRSGQANEKLFF

clone_size: NA
j_call: TRBJ2-7
d_call: NA
v_call: TRBV5-4
cdr3_nt: TGTGCCAGCAGCCAAAGGACAGCAGGGGAACACGAGCAGTACTTC
cdr3_aa: CASSQRTAGEHEQYF

clone_size: NA
j_call: TRBJ2-7
d_call: NA
v_call: TRBV30
cdr3_nt: TGTGCCTGGAGTGGCGGGACGGAGTTCTACGAGCAGTACTTC
cdr3_aa: CAWSGGTEFYEQYF

clone_size: NA
j_call: TRBJ2-7
d_call: NA
v_call: TRBV19
cdr3_nt: TGTGCCAGTAGGTCCGGGAGAAGCAACGAGCAGTACTTC
cdr3_aa: CASRSGRSNEQYF

clone_size: NA
j_call: TRBJ2-7
d_call: TRBD1
v_call: TRBV10-1
cdr3_nt: TGCGCCAGCAGTGAGGGGACAGGCCCTAGTACCGAGCAGTACTTC
cdr3_aa: CASSEGTGPSTEQYF

clone_size: few
j_call: TRBJ2-5
d_call: NA
v_call: TRBV4-2
cdr3_nt: TGTGCCAGCAGCCAAGAATATACGCCGGGGGCAGGGGAGACCCAGTACTTC
cdr3_aa: CASSQEYTPGAGETQYF

clone_size: NA
j_call: TRBJ1-5
d_call: NA
v_call: TRBV5-1
cdr3_nt: TGCGCCAGCAGCTTGGGGGAAGGAAATCAGCCCCAGCATTTT
cdr3_aa: CASSLGEGNQPQHF

clone_size: NA
j_call: TRBJ2-7
d_call: NA
v_call: TRBV11-3
cdr3_nt: TGTGCCAGCAGCTTTGGGGGATCCTACGAGCAGTACTTC
cdr3_aa: CASSFGGSYEQYF

clone_size: NA
j_call: TRBJ1-2
d_call: NA
v_call: TRBV18
cdr3_nt: TGTGCCAGCTCACCATATGGGGGGTATGGCTACACCTTC
cdr3_aa: CASSPYGGYGYTF

clone_size: NA
j_call: TRBJ2-1
d_call: NA
v_call: TRBV30
cdr3_nt: TGTGCCTGGAGTGTTGGTATTGACAATGAGCAGTTCTTC
cdr3_aa: CAWSVGIDNEQFF

clone_size: NA
j_call: TRBJ2-4
d_call: TRBD1
v_call: TRBV7-8
cdr3_nt: TGTGCCAGCAGCCTCCGACAGGGGGGAAAGGACGTAACCAAAAACATTCAGTACTTC
cdr3_aa: CASSLRQGGKDVTKNIQYF

clone_size: NA
j_call: TRBJ1-5
d_call: TRBD1
v_call: TRBV28
cdr3_nt: TGTGCCAGCAGGTATACCCGGACAGGAGGTGGTCAGCCCCAGCATTTT
cdr3_aa: CASRYTRTGGGQPQHF

clone_size: once
j_call: TRBJ1-1
d_call: NA
v_call: TRBV11-2
cdr3_nt: TGTGCCAGCAGCTGGGGGGAGGGCAGGGCGAGCACTGAAGCTTTCTTT
cdr3_aa: CASSWGEGRASTEAFF

clone_size: NA
j_call: TRBJ2-5
d_call: NA
v_call: TRBV25-1
cdr3_nt: TGTGCCAGCAGTGACCGAGAGACCCAGTACTTC
cdr3_aa: CASSDRETQYF

clone_size: NA
j_call: TRBJ2-1
d_call: NA
v_call: TRBV6-5
cdr3_nt: TGTGCCAGCAGTTACCAGGGGAACGGTTTATATGAGCAGTTCTTC
cdr3_aa: CASSYQGNGLYEQFF

clone_size: NA
j_call: TRBJ2-3
d_call: NA
v_call: TRBV5-1
cdr3_nt: TGCGCCAGCAGCCTGCGGGGTTTCTTAAGCACAGATACGCAGTATTTT
cdr3_aa: CASSLRGFLSTDTQYF

clone_size: NA
j_call: TRBJ1-1
d_call: NA
v_call: TRBV18
cdr3_nt: TGTGCCAGCTCACCACTCGACGGATCCGGCACTGAAGCTTTCTTT
cdr3_aa: CASSPLDGSGTEAFF

clone_size: once
j_call: TRBJ2-2
d_call: NA
v_call: TRBV7-3
cdr3_nt: TGTGCCAGCAGCAATACAGGGCCTAACACCGGGGAGCTGTTTTTT
cdr3_aa: CASSNTGPNTGELFF

clone_size: NA
j_call: TRBJ2-7
d_call: NA
v_call: TRBV4-1
cdr3_nt: TGCGCCAGCAGCCAAGATTCTGTAGGCTACATCGAGCAGTACTTC
cdr3_aa: CASSQDSVGYIEQYF

clone_size: NA
j_call: TRBJ2-1
d_call: NA
v_call: TRBV5-1
cdr3_nt: TGCGCCAGCAGCATTGACCGAGTAAGCTACAATGAGCAGTTCTTC
cdr3_aa: CASSIDRVSYNEQFF

clone_size: NA
j_call: TRBJ2-6
d_call: NA
v_call: TRBV18
cdr3_nt: TGTGCCAGCTCACCCGGTCGGTCGGGGGCCAACGTCCTGACTTTC
cdr3_aa: CASSPGRSGANVLTF

clone_size: few
j_call: TRBJ2-3
d_call: NA
v_call: TRBV5-4
cdr3_nt: TGTGCCAGCAGCTTCCTCGGGGATACGCAGTATTTT
cdr3_aa: CASSFLGDTQYF

clone_size: once
j_call: TRBJ1-5
d_call: NA
v_call: TRBV19
cdr3_nt: TGTGCCAGTAGCACGACCGCTAGCAATCAGCCCCAGCATTTT
cdr3_aa: CASSTTASNQPQHF

clone_size: NA
j_call: TRBJ2-1
d_call: NA
v_call: TRBV25-1
cdr3_nt: TGTGCCAGCAGTGAAGGTGCAGGGCGCAATGAGCAGTTCTTC
cdr3_aa: CASSEGAGRNEQFF

clone_size: NA
j_call: TRBJ2-2
d_call: NA
v_call: TRBV19
cdr3_nt: TGTGCCAGTAGCCGGGTAGTGACGGGGGTTAGCACCGGGGAGCTGTTTTTT
cdr3_aa: CASSRVVTGVSTGELFF

clone_size: NA
j_call: TRBJ2-7
d_call: TRBD1
v_call: TRBV6-5
cdr3_nt: TGTGCCAGCAGTCCGGACAGGGGGACCTACGAGCAGTACTTC
cdr3_aa: CASSPDRGTYEQYF

clone_size: many
j_call: TRBJ2-7
d_call: NA
v_call: TRBV25-1
cdr3_nt: TGTGCCAGCAGTCGGGCTTCCTACGAGCAGTACTTC
cdr3_aa: CASSRASYEQYF

clone_size: NA
j_call: TRBJ2-5
d_call: TRBD2
v_call: TRBV7-8
cdr3_nt: TGTGCCAGCCAGCGGGACTTCCAAGAGACCCAGTACTTC
cdr3_aa: CASQRDFQETQYF

clone_size: NA
j_call: TRBJ2-1
d_call: NA
v_call: TRBV5-1
cdr3_nt: TGCGCCAGCAGCTTGGCCGGGAGAAACAATGAGCAGTTCTTC
cdr3_aa: CASSLAGRNNEQFF

clone_size: few
j_call: TRBJ1-1
d_call: NA
v_call: TRBV18
cdr3_nt: TGTGCCAGCTCACCTTCGAGCACTGAAGCTTTCTTT
cdr3_aa: CASSPSSTEAFF

clone_size: NA
j_call: TRBJ2-2
d_call: TRBD1
v_call: TRBV5-1
cdr3_nt: TGCGCCAGCACCAGGGGGAAAGGGACAGGGTTCACCGGGGAGCTGTTTTTT
cdr3_aa: CASTRGKGTGFTGELFF